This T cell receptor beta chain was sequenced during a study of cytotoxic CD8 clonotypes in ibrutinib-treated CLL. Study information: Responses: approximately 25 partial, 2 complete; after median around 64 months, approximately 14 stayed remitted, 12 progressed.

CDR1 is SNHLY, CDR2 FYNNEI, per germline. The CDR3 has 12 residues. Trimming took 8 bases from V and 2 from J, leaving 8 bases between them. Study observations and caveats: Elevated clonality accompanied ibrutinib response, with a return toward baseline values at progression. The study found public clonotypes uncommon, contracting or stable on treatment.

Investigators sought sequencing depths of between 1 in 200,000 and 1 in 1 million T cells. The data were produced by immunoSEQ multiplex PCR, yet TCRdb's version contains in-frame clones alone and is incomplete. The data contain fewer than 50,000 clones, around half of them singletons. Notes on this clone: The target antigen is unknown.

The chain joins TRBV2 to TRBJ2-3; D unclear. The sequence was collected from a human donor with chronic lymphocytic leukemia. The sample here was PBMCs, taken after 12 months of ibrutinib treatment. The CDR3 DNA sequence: TGTGCCAGCGCCCGGCCCACAGATACGCAGTATTTT. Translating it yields CASARPTDTQYF.